This TCR beta chain was identified during a study of blood T cell repertoires in COVID-19. As for the study in general: The study drew acute and convalescent COVID-19 samples from the United States, Italy and Spain. In each case, the material was cDNA or gDNA derived from T cells, B-cell-depleted T cells, or PBMCs.

In the authors' workflow: It was from reference gene primer amplification that nucleated cell counts were estimated. The protocol was immunoSEQ multiplex PCR, while the TCRdb copy is restricted to in-frame clones and leaves out a portion. The D gene and trimming were derived from the DNA, and the V and J assignments and clone size from that table. The data contain under 200,000 clones, around 90% of them seen just once; the ten biggest clones take up 5% to 6.5%. This CDR3 has 15 amino acids. CDR1 and CDR2 from the germline V gene are SGDLS and YYNGEE. Trimming stripped 3 bases from V and 0 bases from J, with 12 bases between. This clone was recorded only once.

The gene calls are TRBV9 and TRBJ1-1; no firm D call. Material for sequencing was peripheral blood. The receptor was derived from a man in his forties with active or convalescent COVID-19. CDR3 sequence reads: CASSGAGALNTEAFF. DNA of the CDR3: TGTGCCAGCAGCGGCGCAGGCGCCCTGAACACTGAAGCTTTCTTT.